The 2 T cell receptor beta chains below all came from one sample that was sequenced in a study of shared clonotypes between healthy human individuals. Produced via immunoSEQ multiplex PCR; TCRdb's table is partial and in-frame only. The sample holds around 2.5 million clones, under 95% seen once. The material sequenced was naive CD4+ T cells from PBMCs. The subset is: CD45RA+ positively selected. These TCRs come from a man aged 18 to 29 in good health. Some clones in this sample may be carry-over from other donors' samples.

The CDR3 sequence is CAASSGGSSYEQYF. DNA of the CDR3: TGTGCCGCCAGCAGCGGGGGGAGCTCCTACGAGCAGTACTTC. J is TRBJ2-7 and V is TRBV10-3; 9 bases are a match to TRBD2. This CDR3 is built from 14 residues. CDR1 is ENHRY and CDR2 is SYGVKD in the germline V gene. V dropped 11 bases and J dropped 0; count of bases not matched to a gene: 8.

The chain carries TRBV28 and TRBJ1-5; 7 nucleotides agree with TRBD1. In germline, CDR1 is MDHEN, CDR2 SYDVKM. The CDR3 is 15 amino acids. The trim removed 3 bases at V and 12 bases at J, leaving 14 bases unmatched. The CDR3 spells CASSLATSSGQNQHF. The CDR3, as DNA: TGTGCCAGCAGTTTGGCTACTTCTTCGGGACAGAACCAGCATTTT.